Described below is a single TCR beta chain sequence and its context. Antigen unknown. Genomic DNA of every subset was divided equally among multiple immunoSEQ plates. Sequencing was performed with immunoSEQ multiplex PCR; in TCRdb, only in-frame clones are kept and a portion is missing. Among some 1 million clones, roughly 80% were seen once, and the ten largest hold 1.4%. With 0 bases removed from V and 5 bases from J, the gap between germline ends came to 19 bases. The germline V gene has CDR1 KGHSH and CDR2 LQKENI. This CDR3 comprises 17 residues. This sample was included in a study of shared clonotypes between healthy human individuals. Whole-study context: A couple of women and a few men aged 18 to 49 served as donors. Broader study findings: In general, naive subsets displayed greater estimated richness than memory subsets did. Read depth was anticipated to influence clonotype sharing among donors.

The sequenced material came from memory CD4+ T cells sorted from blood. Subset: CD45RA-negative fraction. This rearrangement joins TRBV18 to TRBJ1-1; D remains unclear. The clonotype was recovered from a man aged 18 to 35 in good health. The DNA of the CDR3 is TGTGCCAGCTCACCACCTTCGGTTTCGGGGAGTAAGACTGAAGCTTTCTTT. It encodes CASSPPSVSGSKTEAFF.